A selection of T cell receptor beta chains follows, all from one sample in a study of shared clonotypes between healthy human individuals. This table comes from immunoSEQ multiplex PCR, and its TCRdb copy is limited to in-frame clones, with some not included. Found here are 2,500,000 or so clones, roughly nine tenths of them singletons; the top ten hold over 0.12%. Sequenced sample: naive CD4+ T cells sorted from blood. These receptors were obtained from a man aged 18 to 35 in good health. CDR3s leave out the opening cysteine and the closing phenylalanine or tryptophan. D genes are given only for firm matches.

d_call: -
cdr3_length: 14
j_call: TRBJ2-3
v_call: TRBV30
cdr3_aa: AWSFLGGSSTDTQY

d_call: TRBD1
cdr3_length: 15
j_call: TRBJ2-3
v_call: TRBV30
cdr3_aa: AWTPRSGQGAVYTQY

d_call: TRBD2
cdr3_length: 14
j_call: TRBJ2-2
v_call: TRBV11-2
cdr3_aa: ASSLTGTKNTGELF

d_call: TRBD2
cdr3_length: 17
j_call: TRBJ2-2
v_call: TRBV7-2
cdr3_aa: ASSQSTGGLAANTGELF

d_call: -
cdr3_length: 11
j_call: TRBJ2-7
v_call: TRBV29-1
cdr3_aa: SALTGTTYEQY

d_call: -
cdr3_length: 13
j_call: TRBJ2-1
v_call: TRBV6-6
cdr3_aa: ASSPTESSYNEQF

d_call: -
cdr3_length: 13
j_call: TRBJ1-4
v_call: TRBV15
cdr3_aa: ATSREGSLNEKLF

d_call: TRBD1
cdr3_length: 13
j_call: TRBJ2-4
v_call: TRBV19
cdr3_aa: ASSTIDGQGNIQY

d_call: -
cdr3_length: 13
j_call: TRBJ1-1
v_call: TRBV5-4
cdr3_aa: AVPTDGFARTEAF

d_call: TRBD2
cdr3_length: 13
j_call: TRBJ2-7
v_call: TRBV5-4
cdr3_aa: ASSSNSGGPGEQY

d_call: TRBD2
cdr3_length: 16
j_call: TRBJ2-7
v_call: TRBV7-7
cdr3_aa: ASSPRTSGGVSLYEQY

d_call: -
cdr3_length: 9
j_call: TRBJ2-7
v_call: TRBV28
cdr3_aa: ASSLRDEQY

d_call: TRBD1
cdr3_length: 13
j_call: TRBJ1-6
v_call: TRBV30
cdr3_aa: AWEPTGQLNSPLH

d_call: TRBD1
cdr3_length: 14
j_call: TRBJ1-5
v_call: TRBV19
cdr3_aa: ASLLHRDRENQPQH

d_call: -
cdr3_length: 12
j_call: TRBJ2-5
v_call: TRBV29-1
cdr3_aa: SVVSSAGLETQY

d_call: TRBD2
cdr3_length: 11
j_call: TRBJ2-5
v_call: TRBV6-5
cdr3_aa: ASRELAGGPQY

d_call: TRBD2
cdr3_length: 9
j_call: TRBJ2-1
v_call: TRBV2
cdr3_aa: ASSLAGGKF

d_call: -
cdr3_length: 12
j_call: TRBJ2-2
v_call: TRBV19
cdr3_aa: ASRVMRATGELF

d_call: -
cdr3_length: 13
j_call: TRBJ2-5
v_call: TRBV19
cdr3_aa: ASSSPRPSQETQY

d_call: TRBD2
cdr3_length: 15
j_call: TRBJ2-3
v_call: TRBV9
cdr3_aa: ASSVWSSGSGTDTQY

d_call: TRBD2
cdr3_length: 10
j_call: TRBJ2-5
v_call: TRBV30
cdr3_aa: ACRLAGDTQY

d_call: -
cdr3_length: 12
j_call: TRBJ2-7
v_call: TRBV5-6
cdr3_aa: ASSLYPTVYEQY

d_call: TRBD2
cdr3_length: 11
j_call: TRBJ2-2
v_call: TRBV4-3
cdr3_aa: ATGRADTGELF

d_call: -
cdr3_length: 14
j_call: TRBJ2-2
v_call: TRBV28
cdr3_aa: ASIQGPNRRTGELF

d_call: TRBD2
cdr3_length: 13
j_call: TRBJ2-7
v_call: TRBV11-3
cdr3_aa: ASSFSGESSYEQY

d_call: TRBD2
cdr3_length: 12
j_call: TRBJ2-3
v_call: TRBV10-3
cdr3_aa: ASTRGGGADTQY

d_call: -
cdr3_length: 15
j_call: TRBJ1-4
v_call: TRBV6-1
cdr3_aa: ASSELLRGATNEKLF

d_call: TRBD1
cdr3_length: 12
j_call: TRBJ2-3
v_call: TRBV6-6
cdr3_aa: ASSRDRGTDTQY

d_call: -
cdr3_length: 9
j_call: TRBJ1-3
v_call: TRBV10-3
cdr3_aa: AIRQGNTIY

d_call: -
cdr3_length: 12
j_call: TRBJ2-2
v_call: TRBV7-9
cdr3_aa: ASKLVGATGELF

d_call: -
cdr3_length: 12
j_call: TRBJ1-6
v_call: TRBV5-1
cdr3_aa: ASSLALEHSPLH

d_call: TRBD2
cdr3_length: 13
j_call: TRBJ2-7
v_call: TRBV11-2
cdr3_aa: ASSLVASGSSEQY

d_call: -
cdr3_length: 13
j_call: TRBJ1-2
v_call: TRBV6-5
cdr3_aa: ASSYSLGNIDGYT

d_call: TRBD1
cdr3_length: 10
j_call: TRBJ2-3
v_call: TRBV9
cdr3_aa: ASNRGRDTQY

d_call: -
cdr3_length: 11
j_call: TRBJ2-7
v_call: TRBV19
cdr3_aa: ASSIDRGHEQY

d_call: -
cdr3_length: 11
j_call: TRBJ1-1
v_call: TRBV5-4
cdr3_aa: ASSLVGVGEAF

d_call: TRBD1
cdr3_length: 13
j_call: TRBJ2-7
v_call: TRBV6-1
cdr3_aa: ASSLGGTGGDEQY

d_call: -
cdr3_length: 14
j_call: TRBJ1-6
v_call: TRBV6-5
cdr3_aa: ASSYGTARGNSPLH

d_call: TRBD2
cdr3_length: 18
j_call: TRBJ2-1
v_call: TRBV30
cdr3_aa: AWSRRTSGGAIFAYNEQF

d_call: -
cdr3_length: 11
j_call: TRBJ2-5
v_call: TRBV4-1
cdr3_aa: ASSSSSLGTQY

d_call: -
cdr3_length: 11
j_call: TRBJ2-7
v_call: TRBV5-1
cdr3_aa: ASSFGDRYEQY

d_call: -
cdr3_length: 13
j_call: TRBJ2-6
v_call: TRBV5-1
cdr3_aa: ASSLVLSGANVLT

d_call: TRBD1
cdr3_length: 14
j_call: TRBJ2-5
v_call: TRBV5-1
cdr3_aa: ASSLADRGLQETQY

d_call: -
cdr3_length: 12
j_call: TRBJ1-2
v_call: TRBV18
cdr3_aa: ASSPSAESMGYT